Below, 21 T cell receptor beta chains from the same sample are listed, as sequenced in a study of T cell changes during pregnancy in multiple sclerosis. Profiling relied on immunoSEQ multiplex PCR, and the TCRdb table lists in-frame clones only, not all of them. The sample lists about 22,000 clones; approximately 90% were seen once. Sequenced here: CD4+ T cells from peripheral blood mononuclear cells, sampled in the third trimester of pregnancy. The origin of the receptors is a female donor with multiple sclerosis, enrolled in a pregnancy study.

This clone was seen a single time. The V call is TRBV30, the J call TRBJ2-2; maybe TRBD1 (6 bases). The CDR3 runs to 17 residues. V lost 1 base, J lost 4 bases, and 19 bases lay in between. Germline V gene lookup returns CDR1 GTSNPN and CDR2 SVGIG (reference sequence). Here the CDR3 DNA reads TGTGCCTGGAGTGCGCTTTTGGGGGCGAGGTTCACCGGGGAGCTGTTTTTT. Protein sequence: CAWSALLGARFTGELFF.

This clone is labeled as medium-sized (0.01 to 0.1%). V is TRBV6-1 and J is TRBJ2-2; a possible D gene is TRBD1 (5 bases). This CDR3 has 11 amino acids. Between the trimmed V and J ends, which lost 4 bases and 12 bases, there was a span of 9 bases. Germline values: CDR1 MNHNS, CDR2 SASEGT. CDR3 sequence (DNA): TGTGCCAGCAGTGTAGGGGTGAAGCTGTTTTTT. Its translation is CASSVGVKLFF.

The chain employs TRBV4-1 and TRBJ2-3, with TRBD2 matching 8 bases. In germline, CDR1 is MGHRA, CDR2 YSYEKL. The CDR3 is 16 amino acids. With 6 bases clipped from V and 0 bases from J, the junction kept 8 bases outside the gene matches. CDR3 in amino acids: CASRPWTSSSTDTQYF. The CDR3 coding sequence is TGCGCCAGCAGGCCCTGGACTAGCAGCAGCACAGATACGCAGTATTTT.

The chain is built from TRBV2 and TRBJ1-1; tentatively, D is TRBD1 (6 bases). The germline gives CDR1 SNHLY, CDR2 FYNNEI. V was pared by 6 bases and J by 4 bases, with 12 bases between. This CDR3 has 13 residues. The DNA for the CDR3 is TGTGCCAGCAGCCTAAACAGGGCCACTGAAGCTTTCTTT. Amino acid sequence: CASSLNRATEAFF.

In this sample, this clone turned up once. V is TRBV30 and J is TRBJ1-6, with TRBD1 as a possible D gene (6 bases). Germline V gene sequence: CDR1 GTSNPN, CDR2 SVGIG (reference sequence). This CDR3 has 14 amino acids. The ends were cut back, 0 bases at V and 9 bases at J, with 12 bases in the middle. The CDR3 DNA follows: TGTGCCTGGAGTGTTTCCAGGGGCGGTTCACCCCTCCACTTT. Amino acid sequence: CAWSVSRGGSPLHF.

This clone was found once. The J gene is TRBJ2-7, the V gene TRBV19, with 9 nucleotides matching TRBD2. The CDR3 covers 15 residues. Germline V gene data show CDR1 as LNHDA and CDR2 as SQIVND (reference sequence). V lost 1 base and J lost 1; bases outside the gene matches: 2. CDR3 nucleotides: TGTGCCAGTAGTATAGTAGCGGGGGTATCCTACGAGCAGTACTTC. This encodes CASSIVAGVSYEQYF.

In DNA, the CDR3 is TGCAGCGTTGGTGGAGACTATAGTGGTGGCTACACCTTC. Its protein is CSVGGDYSGGYTF. V usage is TRBV29-1 and J usage is TRBJ1-2, with D uncertain. V was shortened by 4 bases and J by 7 bases, with 16 bases between the two germline ends. The CDR3 extends over 13 amino acids. Germline V gene lookup returns CDR1 SQVTM and CDR2 ANQGSEA.

The V call is TRBV4-2, the J call TRBJ1-4, with D possibly matching TRBD1 (5 bases). Germline values: CDR1 LGHNA, CDR2 YNFKEQ. The CDR3 sequence is 18 residues long. The V end lost 0 bases, the J end lost 5 bases, and 19 bases lay between the germline ends. CDR3 residues: CASSQEFRSGGRNEKLFF. For the CDR3, the DNA is TGTGCCAGCAGCCAAGAATTTCGGTCGGGGGGACGAAATGAAAAACTGTTTTTT.

J is TRBJ2-3 and V is TRBV27; D uncertain. CDR3 length: 14 residues. V dropped 6 bases and J dropped 5 bases, with 15 bases sitting between them. The germline gives CDR1 MNHEY, CDR2 SMNVEV (reference sequence). CDR3 protein: CASSQTGRGDTQYF. The DNA for the CDR3 is TGTGCCAGCAGCCAAACCGGTCGCGGAGATACGCAGTATTTT.

This chain joins TRBV19 and TRBJ2-7, with D tentatively TRBD1 (7 bases). Germline CDR1 and CDR2: LNHDA and SQIVND (reference sequence). This CDR3 is 15 amino acids long. V lost 6 bases, J lost 3 bases, and 18 bases lay in between. The CDR3 region is CASSPRQGGLYEQYF. CDR3 nucleotide sequence: TGTGCCAGTAGCCCCCGACAGGGAGGTCTCTACGAGCAGTACTTC.

The chain recombines TRBV15 with TRBJ2-5, with TRBD2 identical over 10 bases. This CDR3 is built from 16 residues. V lost 3 bases to trimming and J lost 5 bases; unmatched junction nucleotides: 9. Germline V lookup: CDR1 LNHNV, CDR2 YYDKDF (reference sequence). CDR3 in DNA: TGTGCCACCAGCAGCGGCGTGGTAGCGGGGGGCGAGACCCAGTACTTC. Its protein is CATSSGVVAGGETQYF. Based on the CDR3 plus reference TRBV15 and TRBJ2-5, the full variable domain is DAMVIQNPRYQVTQFGKPVTLSCSQTLNHNVMYWYQQKSSQAPKLLFHYYDKDFNNEADTPDNFQSRRPNTSFCFLDIRSPGLGDTAMYLCATSSGVVAGGETQYFGPGTRLLVL.

The V gene is TRBV28, the J gene TRBJ1-2, with 9 bases aligning to TRBD1. The CDR3 runs 15 residues. The V and J ends lost 6 bases and 4 bases, in that order; junction bases with no gene match: 9. Germline V CDR1 and CDR2: MDHEN, SYDVKM. The CDR3, as DNA: TGTGCCAGCAGGGTGACCGGGACAGGGTCCTATGGCTACACCTTC. Its translation is CASRVTGTGSYGYTF.

The chain recombines TRBV9 with TRBJ2-5; 9 bases are a match to TRBD1. The ends lost 4 bases at V and 2 bases at J; junction bases unmatched: 6. Germline values: CDR1 SGDLS, CDR2 YYNGEE. The length of the CDR3 is 15 residues. In nucleotides, the CDR3 is TGTGCCAGCAGCCCCCAGGACAGGGGTCAAGAGACCCAGTACTTC. Translation gives CASSPQDRGQETQYF.

This chain links TRBV6-1 with TRBJ2-1; 7 nucleotides agree with TRBD2. This CDR3 spans 20 amino acids. With V trimmed by 3 bases and J by 0 bases, 17 bases remained unmatched. CDR1 MNHNS and CDR2 SASEGT come from the germline V gene. In DNA, the CDR3 is TGTGCCAGCAGTGACAAGTGGGTGGCAGGCGGGGGTAGCTCCTACAATGAGCAGTTCTTC. Amino acids: CASSDKWVAGGGSSYNEQFF.

The rearrangement links TRBV19 to TRBJ2-5; tentative D call: TRBD2 (5 bases). The CDR3 consists of 15 residues. The germline V gene encodes CDR1 LNHDA and CDR2 SQIVND (reference sequence). V gave up 0 bases and J gave up 2 bases, with 10 bases separating them. CDR3 sequence: CASSIDPREQETQYF. CDR3 nucleotides: TGTGCCAGTAGTATAGATCCAAGGGAGCAAGAGACCCAGTACTTC.

This clone was counted a single time. The V call is TRBV6-5, the J call TRBJ2-2; D gene unclear. Germline values: CDR1 MNHEY, CDR2 SVGAGI. Trimming removed 5 bases from V and 5 bases from J, with 9 bases in between. The CDR3 runs 13 residues. Written as DNA, the CDR3 is TGTGCCAGCAGTGTCCCCCCAACCGGGGAGCTGTTTTTT. Protein: CASSVPPTGELFF.

V and J are TRBV25-1 and TRBJ1-3; 8 bases fit TRBD1. The J segment lost 0 bases and the V segment lost 1 base, leaving 5 bases of the junction unmatched. The CDR3 covers 17 residues. Germline values: CDR1 MGHDK, CDR2 SYGVNS. CDR3 residues: CASSEFLGQGSGNTIYF. The DNA of the CDR3 is TGTGCCAGCAGTGAATTTCTTGGACAGGGCTCTGGAAACACCATATATTTT.

The chain employs TRBV18 and TRBJ2-1, with TRBD1 matching over 8 bases. V was clipped by 3 bases and J by 0 bases; unmatched bases: 4. CDR1 is KGHSH, CDR2 LQKENI, per germline. This CDR3 comprises 16 residues. CDR3 region: CASSPWTGNSYNEQFF. CDR3 bases: TGTGCCAGCTCACCCTGGACAGGGAACTCCTACAATGAGCAGTTCTTC. Based on the CDR3 plus reference TRBV18 and TRBJ2-1, the full variable domain is NAGVMQNPRHLVRRRGQEARLRCSPMKGHSHVYWYRQLPEEGLKFMVYLQKENIIDESGMPKERFSAEFPKEGPSILRIQQVVRGDSAAYFCASSPWTGNSYNEQFFGPGTRLTVL.

The V gene is TRBV11-2, the J gene TRBJ1-2; the match to TRBD1 covers 9 bases. The CDR3 is made up of 16 amino acids. The ends lost 1 base at V and 8 bases at J; junction bases unmatched: 11. Germline CDR1 is SGHAT and CDR2 is FQNNGV. The DNA for the CDR3 is TGTGCCAGCAGCTTAGGATCTGGACAGGGGTCGGGCGGCTACACCTTC. It specifies CASSLGSGQGSGGYTF.

This chain uses TRBV9 with TRBJ2-5, with D perhaps TRBD2 (7 bases). Germline loops: CDR1 SGDLS, CDR2 YYNGEE. V was cut by 0 bases and J by 3 bases, with 15 bases left in between. This CDR3 region has 16 residues. The CDR3 sequence: CASSVGVGGPEETQYF. In DNA form, the CDR3 reads TGTGCCAGCAGCGTAGGGGTGGGGGGGCCGGAAGAGACCCAGTACTTC.

The chain is built from TRBV4-3 and TRBJ1-5, with D hard to call. CDR1 and CDR2 (germline): LGHNA, YSLEER. The ends were cut back, 0 bases at V and 2 bases at J, with 5 bases in the middle. The CDR3 length is 14 residues. The CDR3 region has the DNA TGCGCCAGCAGCCAAGATAGCGGCAATCAGCCCCAGCATTTT. Protein sequence: CASSQDSGNQPQHF.